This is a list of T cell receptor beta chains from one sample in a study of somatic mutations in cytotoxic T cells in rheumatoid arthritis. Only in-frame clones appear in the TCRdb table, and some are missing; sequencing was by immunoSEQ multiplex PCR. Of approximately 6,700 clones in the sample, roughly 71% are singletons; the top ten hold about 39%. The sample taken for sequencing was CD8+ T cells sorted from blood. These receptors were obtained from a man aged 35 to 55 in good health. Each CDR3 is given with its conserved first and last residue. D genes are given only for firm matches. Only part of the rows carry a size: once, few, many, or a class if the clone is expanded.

CDR3: CASSRLVGQGEREQYF; DNA: TGTGCCAGCAGTCGGCTAGTGGGACAGGGCGAGCGCGAGCAGTACTTC; D: TRBD1; J: TRBJ2-7; V: TRBV27; size: NA
CDR3: CASNGLAGAVDTQYF; DNA: TGCGCCAGCAACGGACTAGCGGGAGCGGTAGATACGCAGTATTTT; D: TRBD2; J: TRBJ2-3; V: TRBV5-1; size: NA
CDR3: CASSQGGASSTDTQYF; DNA: TGCGCCAGCAGCCAAGGGGGAGCGTCAAGCACAGATACGCAGTATTTT; D: NA; J: TRBJ2-3; V: TRBV4-1; size: NA
CDR3: CASRRDRVSYEQYF; DNA: TGTGCCAGCAGACGGGACAGGGTCTCCTACGAGCAGTACTTC; D: TRBD1; J: TRBJ2-7; V: TRBV27; size: NA
CDR3: CASRASWGPQETQYF; DNA: TGTGCCAGCAGAGCGTCGTGGGGCCCCCAAGAGACCCAGTACTTC; D: NA; J: TRBJ2-5; V: TRBV6-1; size: NA
CDR3: CASSQDRQGRIRNTGELFF; DNA: TGTGCCAGCAGCCAAGATCGTCAGGGCAGGATCAGGAACACCGGGGAGCTGTTTTTT; D: NA; J: TRBJ2-2; V: TRBV4-2; size: few
CDR3: CASSSNRGRGNEQFF; DNA: TGTGCCAGCAGTTCGAACAGGGGGCGCGGTAATGAGCAGTTCTTC; D: TRBD1; J: TRBJ2-1; V: TRBV27; size: NA
CDR3: CASSWRRGRQETQYF; DNA: TGTGCCAGCAGCTGGCGACGCGGACGGCAAGAGACCCAGTACTTC; D: NA; J: TRBJ2-5; V: TRBV7-9; size: NA
CDR3: CAISELGNGYTF; DNA: TGTGCCATCAGTGAACTAGGAAATGGCTACACCTTC; D: NA; J: TRBJ1-2; V: TRBV10-3; size: NA
CDR3: CASSPPASGMPYEQYF; DNA: TGTGCCAGCTCACCACCGGCTAGCGGGATGCCCTACGAGCAGTACTTC; D: TRBD2; J: TRBJ2-7; V: TRBV18; size: NA
CDR3: CASSVGRRTEQYF; DNA: TGTGCCAGCAGCGTAGGTAGGAGGACGGAGCAGTACTTC; D: NA; J: TRBJ2-7; V: TRBV9; size: once
CDR3: CASSMWGLSPQETQYF; DNA: TGTGCCAGTAGTATGTGGGGGTTGTCCCCTCAAGAGACCCAGTACTTC; D: NA; J: TRBJ2-5; V: TRBV19; size: NA
CDR3: CASSQTGGVRSTEAFF; DNA: TGTGCCAGCAGCCAAACAGGGGGAGTCAGGAGCACTGAAGCTTTCTTT; D: TRBD1; J: TRBJ1-1; V: TRBV4-2; size: medium-sized
CDR3: CASSIMGGLDTQYF; DNA: TGTGCCAGTAGTATCATGGGGGGACTCGATACGCAGTATTTT; D: NA; J: TRBJ2-3; V: TRBV19; size: few
CDR3: CASSKIDGATNEKLFF; DNA: TGTGCCAGCAGCAAGATTGATGGAGCAACTAATGAAAAACTGTTTTTT; D: NA; J: TRBJ1-4; V: TRBV5-6; size: NA
CDR3: CASNPSGYYEQYF; DNA: TGCGCCAGCAACCCTAGCGGTTACTACGAGCAGTACTTC; D: TRBD2; J: TRBJ2-7; V: TRBV10-2; size: NA
CDR3: CASSPGGRIDTQYF; DNA: TGTGCCAGCAGCCCAGGGGGGAGGATTGATACGCAGTACTTC; D: NA; J: TRBJ2-7; V: TRBV27; size: few
CDR3: CASSSGGQLISYEQYF; DNA: TGTGCCAGCAGCTCGGGCGGACAGCTAATTTCCTACGAGCAGTACTTC; D: NA; J: TRBJ2-7; V: TRBV7-9; size: NA
CDR3: CASSQGRAGGFTGELFF; DNA: TGCGCCAGCAGCCAAGGCCGAGCGGGGGGTTTTACCGGGGAGCTGTTTTTT; D: TRBD2; J: TRBJ2-2; V: TRBV4-3; size: once
CDR3: CASSQAGTLAANTGELFF; DNA: TGCGCCAGCAGCCAAGCGGGAACCTTGGCTGCGAACACCGGGGAGCTGTTTTTT; D: TRBD2; J: TRBJ2-2; V: TRBV5-1; size: few
CDR3: CASSDGLEAFF; DNA: TGTGCCAGCAGCGACGGCCTTGAGGCTTTCTTT; D: NA; J: TRBJ1-1; V: TRBV13; size: few
CDR3: CASSDGLGGADTQYF; DNA: TGTGCCAGCAGTGACGGGCTCGGGGGTGCAGATACGCAGTATTTT; D: NA; J: TRBJ2-3; V: TRBV6-1; size: NA
CDR3: CASSLGQGARNEQYF; DNA: TGTGCCAGCAGCTTAGGGCAGGGGGCGCGGAACGAGCAGTACTTC; D: TRBD1; J: TRBJ2-7; V: TRBV7-8; size: NA
CDR3: CATSRFPRDKKGYTF; DNA: TGTGCCACCAGCAGATTTCCCCGGGACAAGAAAGGCTACACCTTC; D: NA; J: TRBJ1-2; V: TRBV15; size: NA
CDR3: CAISESIRPGNTIYF; DNA: TGTGCCATCAGTGAGTCGATAAGACCTGGAAACACCATATATTTT; D: NA; J: TRBJ1-3; V: TRBV10-3; size: NA
CDR3: CASSQVWANEKLFF; DNA: TGCGCCAGCAGCCAAGTATGGGCTAATGAAAAACTGTTTTTT; D: NA; J: TRBJ1-4; V: TRBV4-3; size: few
CDR3: CASSLGGGTEAFF; DNA: TGTGCCAGCAGCTTGGGGGGTGGGACTGAAGCTTTCTTT; D: NA; J: TRBJ1-1; V: TRBV5-6; size: NA
CDR3: CASSQRQIGYTF; DNA: TGTGCCAGCAGTCAAAGACAGATTGGCTACACCTTC; D: NA; J: TRBJ1-2; V: TRBV5-6; size: NA
CDR3: CASSLAGVHQPQHF; DNA: TGTGCCAGCAGTTTAGCGGGGGTCCATCAGCCCCAGCATTTT; D: NA; J: TRBJ1-5; V: TRBV27; size: NA
CDR3: CASSLVARPEQFF; DNA: TGTGCCAGCAGCTTAGTGGCCAGGCCTGAGCAGTTCTTC; D: NA; J: TRBJ2-1; V: TRBV11-1; size: NA
CDR3: CASSPRTDLLENTGELFF; DNA: TGTGCCAGCAGTCCGAGGACAGATTTACTTGAGAACACCGGGGAGCTGTTTTTT; D: NA; J: TRBJ2-2; V: TRBV27; size: once
CDR3: CAISVGGQETQYF; DNA: TGTGCCATCAGTGTAGGGGGCCAAGAGACCCAGTACTTC; D: NA; J: TRBJ2-5; V: TRBV10-3; size: NA
CDR3: CASRSRAYEQYF; DNA: TGTGCCAGCAGGAGCCGGGCCTACGAGCAGTACTTC; D: NA; J: TRBJ2-7; V: TRBV27; size: NA
CDR3: CASSSPPQETQYF; DNA: TGTGCCAGCAGTTCCCCTCCACAAGAGACCCAGTACTTC; D: NA; J: TRBJ2-5; V: TRBV27; size: few
CDR3: CSVEGLAGDNEQFF; DNA: TGCAGCGTTGAAGGACTAGCGGGAGACAATGAGCAGTTCTTC; D: TRBD2; J: TRBJ2-1; V: TRBV29-1; size: NA
CDR3: CAITGLLDTEAFF; DNA: TGTGCCATCACGGGACTTCTTGACACTGAAGCTTTCTTT; D: NA; J: TRBJ1-1; V: TRBV10-3; size: NA
CDR3: CASSARALTDTQYF; DNA: TGTGCCAGCAGTGCAAGGGCACTGACAGATACGCAGTATTTT; D: NA; J: TRBJ2-3; V: TRBV7-6; size: once
CDR3: CASSYGRELEPQHF; DNA: TGTGCCAGCAGCTACGGACGGGAGTTGGAGCCCCAGCATTTT; D: NA; J: TRBJ1-5; V: TRBV9; size: NA
CDR3: CASSLNPGGSPDTQYF; DNA: TGTGCCAGCAGCTTAAACCCCGGCGGGAGCCCAGATACGCAGTATTTT; D: TRBD2; J: TRBJ2-3; V: TRBV7-3; size: NA
CDR3: CASSQGSNQPQHF; DNA: TGTGCCAGCAGCCAAGGTAGCAATCAGCCCCAGCATTTT; D: NA; J: TRBJ1-5; V: TRBV4-2; size: few
CDR3: CASSPTGDYDGYTF; DNA: TGTGCCAGCAGCCCGACAGGGGATTATGATGGCTACACCTTC; D: TRBD1; J: TRBJ1-2; V: TRBV11-2; size: NA
CDR3: CASSPGGGMGQPQHF; DNA: TGTGCCAGCAGCCCCGGGGGGGGGATGGGGCAGCCCCAGCATTTT; D: NA; J: TRBJ1-5; V: TRBV9; size: NA
CDR3: CASSSTAGANVLTF; DNA: TGTGCCAGCTCGTCCACGGCTGGGGCCAACGTCCTGACTTTC; D: NA; J: TRBJ2-6; V: TRBV11-3; size: once
CDR3: CASSTPRDRGYNEQFF; DNA: TGTGCCAGCAGTACCCCCCGGGACAGGGGTTACAATGAGCAGTTCTTC; D: TRBD1; J: TRBJ2-1; V: TRBV27; size: NA
CDR3: CASSHSRTGLDSNQPQHF; DNA: TGTGCCAGCTCCCATTCTCGGACAGGGTTGGATAGCAATCAGCCCCAGCATTTT; D: TRBD1; J: TRBJ1-5; V: TRBV18; size: few
CDR3: CASSLGGAENIQYF; DNA: TGTGCCAGCAGCTTAGGAGGGGCTGAAAACATTCAGTACTTC; D: NA; J: TRBJ2-4; V: TRBV11-3; size: few